This T cell receptor beta chain is from a study of CD8+CD57+ T cells in acquired aplastic anemia. Study-wide context: Each DNA sample taken from sorted CD4+ and CD8+ cells came to approximately 3.2 ug on average.

Sequenced patients had shown CD8+CD57+ cell expansion by flow cytometry. Patients were untreated when blood was sampled. This clonotype has only a few counts. TCR beta VDJ combinations and CDR3 sequences were profiled from genomic DNA. Each CDR3 protein gets one entry after TCRdb re-called the reads with MiXCR. The table includes 450,000 to 600,000 distinct CDR3 sequences, more than 25% detected once. The receptor's source is a human donor with aplastic anemia. Sample: sorted CD4+, CD8+, or CD8+CD57+ T cells (not recorded which) from PBMCs.

CDR3 amino acids: CASSPDRAEKLFF. CDR3 coding DNA: TGCGCCAGCAGCCCGGACAGAGCCGAAAAACTGTTTTTT. The chain recombines TRBV5-1 with TRBJ1-4; TRBD1 might be the D (6 bases). The CDR3 spans 13 residues. The V gene lost 4 bases and the J gene lost 8 bases, with 12 bases spanning the gap. The germline gives CDR1 SGHRS, CDR2 YFSETQ.